These T cell receptor beta chains were read from a single sample in a study of tumor-infiltrating lymphocytes in primary liver carcinoma. Using its own MiXCR run on the multiplex PCR reads, TCRdb lists one record per CDR3 protein. Of approximately 73,000 distinct CDR3 sequences listed, 71% are singletons. The sequencing input was liver tumor tissue from sampling region 4. All receptors come from a woman aged 60-75 years with primary liver carcinoma and hepatitis B virus infection. The CDR3 runs from the conserved cysteine through the conserved F or W. A D gene is named only where the DNA matches it firmly. Part of the rows lack a size; the others show once, few, many or a class for expanded clones.

>14|TRBV6-2/TRBV6-3|NA|TRBJ2-2|NA
TGTGCCAGCAATTACATAGGGGACTCCGGGGAGCTGTTTTTT
CASNYIGDSGELFF
>15|TRBV13|TRBD2|TRBJ2-1|NA
TGTGTCCGCAGCTCAGCGGGAGCGTCCTACAATGAGCAGTTCTTC
CVRSSAGASYNEQFF
>16|TRBV10-3|NA|TRBJ1-6|NA
TGTGCCATCAATAAGTCCAACACAGGGTCGGGCTCACCCCTCCACTTT
CAINKSNTGSGSPLHF
>16|TRBV28|TRBD1|TRBJ2-1|once
TGTGCCAGCAGTTCAAGACAGGGGGCGCATTTCAATGAGCAGTTCTTC
CASSSRQGAHFNEQFF
>15|TRBV28|NA|TRBJ2-7|many
TGTGCCAGCAGCCAAACCCACGGGGGAGGCAACGAGCAGTACTTC
CASSQTHGGGNEQYF
>17|TRBV6-1|TRBD2|TRBJ2-2|NA
TGCGCCAGCACCCTGGGACTAGCGGGAGATAGGACCGGGGAACTGTTTTTT
CASTLGLAGDRTGELFF
>14|TRBV11-3|NA|TRBJ1-2|NA
TGTGCCAGCAGCTTAGCGACGGTTCTTGGTGACTACACCTTT
CASSLATVLGDYTF
>14|TRBV5-4|TRBD1|TRBJ2-1|many
TGTGCCAGCAGCTCACAGGGGGCAAACCCCCGCCAGTTCTTC
CASSSQGANPRQFF
>15|TRBV4-2|NA|TRBJ1-6|NA
TGTGCCAACAGCCAAACAGCGATTAGTAATTCACCCCTCCACTTT
CANSQTAISNSPLHF
>13|TRBV6-6|TRBD1|TRBJ1-2|NA
TGTGCCAACAGTTACGGGAACAGGGGCGACTACACCTTC
CANSYGNRGDYTF
>14|TRBV5-1|NA|TRBJ2-3|NA
TGCGCCAGCAGCTTGTCTAGTGGCACAGATACGAAGTATTTT
CASSLSSGTDTKYF
>16|TRBV11-3|NA|TRBJ2-1|NA
TGTGCCAGCAACTTAGCCGTCATAGAGGGGACTTTTGAGCAGTTCTTC
CASNLAVIEGTFEQFF
>14|TRBV5-4|TRBD2|TRBJ2-1|many
TGTGCCAGCAGCAAAGCGGGGGCTTCGGATGAGCAGTTCTTC
CASSKAGASDEQFF
>13|TRBV7-9|NA|TRBJ1-2|NA
TGTGCCGGCAGCTTTGGGGAAGGGGCGGGCTACACCTTC
CAGSFGEGAGYTF
>14|TRBV30|TRBD2|TRBJ2-3|NA
TGTGCCTGGAGTCTCGGACTAGCATCAGATACGCAGTGTTTT
CAWSLGLASDTQCF
>13|TRBV29-1|NA|TRBJ1-1|NA
TGTAGCGTTGATCAAGGGCTGAACACTGAAGCTTTATTT
CSVDQGLNTEALF
>15|TRBV24-1|TRBD1|TRBJ1-2|few
TGTGCCACCAGTGACCGAGGACAGGGGCTGAGTGGCTACACCTTC
CATSDRGQGLSGYTF
>14|TRBV11-3|NA|TRBJ2-5|medium-sized
TGTGCCAGCAGCTTAGGAATAGCCCAAGAGACCCAGTACTTC
CASSLGIAQETQYF
>19|TRBV2|NA|TRBJ2-6|NA
TGTGCCAGCAGTGAAGCGGTCGGGGGCCCTACCTCTGGGGCCAACGTTCTGACTTTC
CASSEAVGGPTSGANVLTF
>18|TRBV10-3|TRBD2|TRBJ2-5|few
TGTGCCATCAGTGTCGGGCTAGCGGGAGCCGGTCGTACAGAGACCCAGTACTTC
CAISVGLAGAGRTETQYF
>18|TRBV10-3|TRBD2|TRBJ2-3|NA
TGCGCCAAGAGCGGGACTAGCGGGAGCGGTATTAGCACAGGTACGCAGTATTTT
CAKSGTSGSGISTGTQYF
>16|TRBV7-9|NA|TRBJ1-2|NA
TGTGCCAGCAGCTCGACTGCCCGTAAGGGTAACTATGGCTACACCTTC
CASSSTARKGNYGYTF
>20|TRBV30|TRBD2|TRBJ2-1|NA
TGTGCCTGGGGTGTACAAACTAGCGGGAGTTTTGGGAGATCCTTCAATGAGCAGTTCTTC
CAWGVQTSGSFGRSFNEQFF
>14|TRBV11-2|NA|TRBJ2-3|NA
TGTGCTGGCAGCTTAACGGGGGGGACAGATACGCTGTATTTT
CAGSLTGGTDTLYF
>16|TRBV5-4|TRBD1|TRBJ1-2|many
TGTGCCAGCAGCTTGGGGGGGGGACAGGGTAACTATGGCTACACCTTC
CASSLGGGQGNYGYTF
>15|TRBV6-5|TRBD1|TRBJ2-7|NA
TGTGCCAGCAGTTATCACGGACAGGGGGCCTACGAGAAGAACTTC
CASSYHGQGAYEKNF
>13|TRBV11-2|NA|TRBJ2-5|few
TGTGCCAGCAACATAGAGTCCAAGGGGACCCAGTACTTC
CASNIESKGTQYF
>15|TRBV2|TRBD2|TRBJ2-7|NA
TGTGCCAGCAGTGACATGCGGGAGGGGAACTACGAGCAGTACTTC
CASSDMREGNYEQYF
>15|TRBV18|NA|TRBJ2-1|NA
TGTGCCAGCTCTCTCAACATGGACACCTACAATGAGCAGTTCTTC
CASSLNMDTYNEQFF
>15|TRBV6-6|NA|TRBJ1-2|NA
TGTGCCGGCAGTTCGCGGACAGAGTCTAACTATGGCTACACCTTC
CAGSSRTESNYGYTF
>11|TRBV6-2/TRBV6-3|TRBD1|TRBJ1-1|NA
TGTCCCAGCGGGGGACAGGCCGATGCTTTCTTT
CPSGGQADAFF
>15|TRBV5-8|NA|TRBJ2-1|many
TGTGCCAGCAGCTTGGCCCCGGGATCCTACAATGAGCAGTTCTTC
CASSLAPGSYNEQFF
>16|TRBV12-3/TRBV12-4|TRBD1|TRBJ1-1|NA
TGTGCCGGCAGTGCAGGAACCAGACAGGGGAACACTGAAGCTTTCTTT
CAGSAGTRQGNTEAFF
>17|TRBV4-2|NA|TRBJ2-3|NA
TGTGACAGCAGCCAAGATCGAAGGGGGACGGTCGTAGATACGCAGTATTTT
CDSSQDRRGTVVDTQYF
>15|TRBV7-9|NA|TRBJ2-7|many
TGTGCCAGCAGCTTCTGGGAAAAGACAACTAGCGAGCAGTACTTC
CASSFWEKTTSEQYF
>15|TRBV19|NA|TRBJ1-5|few
TGTGCCAGTAGTATAACGTGGGGACTTAATCAGCCCCAGCATTTT
CASSITWGLNQPQHF
>12|TRBV28|NA|TRBJ2-7|NA
TGTGCCAGCAGCATAGACAGAAACGAGCAGTACTTC
CASSIDRNEQYF
>15|TRBV20-1|NA|TRBJ1-1|NA
TGCAGTGCTAGAGGGTATTCCAGCGGCCAGACTGAAGCTTTCTTT
CSARGYSSGQTEAFF